What follows are 28 T cell receptor beta chains derived from one specimen sequenced in a study of vaccination and CD4 T cells after COVID-19. The Oncomine TCR Beta short-read assay was applied to DNA of cultured CD4+ T cells. MiXCR, run by TCRdb on the PCR reads, gives a single entry per CDR3 protein. Found here are around 16,000 distinct CDR3 sequences, 40% to 55% of them singletons; the top ten hold 12%. The sample's treatment: roughly ten-day PBMC culture with coronavirus spike peptide pools or control peptides (ViraFEST assay). Antigens of these TCRs are unknown. The sequencing sample was made of CD4+ T cells from blood, cultured in vitro. Every receptor here comes from a human donor who had recovered from COVID-19.

This clonotype was seen a handful of times. The chain employs TRBV6-5 and TRBJ2-3; TRBD1 agrees at 9 bases. The V segment lost 0 bases and the J segment 4 bases; nucleotides outside the gene matches: 2. Germline V CDR1 and CDR2: MNHEY, SVGAGI. The CDR3 is 15 residues long. CDR3 DNA sequence: TGTGCCAGCAGTTACTCCAGGACAGGGGCAGATACGCAGTATTTT. Amino acid sequence: CASSYSRTGADTQYF.

This chain links TRBV7-9 with TRBJ1-1, with D perhaps TRBD1 (6 bases). CDR1 SEHNR and CDR2 FQNEAQ come from the germline V gene (reference sequence). V was shortened by 3 bases and J by 11 bases, with 19 bases between the two germline ends. The CDR3 runs to 14 residues. The CDR3 loop is CASSFQGREVPAFF. For the CDR3, the DNA is TGTGCCAGCAGCTTCCAGGGGAGAGAAGTTCCGGCTTTCTTT. Variable domain in full (rest from reference TRBV7-9 and TRBJ1-1): DTGVSQNPRHKITKRGQNVTFRCDPISEHNRLYWYRQTLGQGPEFLTYFQNEAQLEKSRLLSDRFSAERPKGSFSTLEIQRTEQGDSAMYLCASSFQGREVPAFFGQGTRLTVV.

V usage is TRBV27 and J usage is TRBJ1-2, with 12 bases lining up with TRBD1. The length of the CDR3 is 15 residues. J lost 8 bases, V lost 10 bases, and 14 bases had no gene match. Germline V CDR1 and CDR2: MNHEY, SMNVEV (reference sequence). The CDR3 region has the DNA TGTGCCACCAGGGAGGGGACAGGGGGCGGTTGGGGCTACACCTTC. Protein product: CATREGTGGGWGYTF.

The chain links TRBV6-2 or TRBV6-3 to TRBJ1-1, with a tentative D call TRBD1 (5 bases). Germline CDR1 and CDR2: MNHEY and SVGEGT. The CDR3 runs to 15 residues. V was trimmed by 6 bases and J by 0 bases, leaving 14 bases between them. CDR3 residues: CASRGSGGMNTEAFF. The DNA for the CDR3 is TGTGCCAGCAGAGGGTCGGGGGGGATGAACACTGAAGCTTTCTTT.

This clonotype has only one observation. The chain couples TRBV2 to TRBJ2-7; maybe TRBD2 (6 bases). V was cut by 6 bases and J by 6 bases, with 15 bases left in between. CDR3 length: 13 amino acids. Germline CDR1 and CDR2: SNHLY and FYNNEI. The CDR3 loop is CASSVTPRGEQYF. As DNA, the CDR3 is TGTGCCAGCAGCGTGACCCCGCGGGGCGAGCAGTACTTC.

The V call is TRBV19, the J call TRBJ1-1; D gene uncertain. Per the germline V gene, CDR1 is LNHDA and CDR2 is SQIVND (reference sequence). The V gene lost 7 bases and the J gene lost 2 bases, with 11 bases spanning the gap. The CDR3 is made up of 13 amino acids. The CDR3 region has the DNA TGTGCCAGTAAGGTCAACGTAAACACTGAAGCTTTCTTT. Translation gives CASKVNVNTEAFF.

This clonotype was detected a few times. This chain links TRBV20-1 with TRBJ2-7; 7 bases agree with TRBD1. CDR3 length equals 15 residues. Germline loops: CDR1 DFQATT, CDR2 SNEGSKA (reference sequence). J gave up 4 bases and V 0 bases, and 9 bases lay outside the gene matches. CDR3 sequence (DNA): TGCAGTGCTAGAGATATCGCGACAGGGATATACGAGCAGTACTTC. Its translation is CSARDIATGIYEQYF.

The count of this clonotype is one. The CDR3 sequence: CASSPVAVGSSPLHF. In DNA, the CDR3 is TGCGCCAGCAGCCCTGTGGCGGTAGGCAGTTCACCCCTCCACTTT. The chain links TRBV5-1 to TRBJ1-6; no clear D. V was pared by 4 bases and J by 9 bases, with 17 bases between. There are 15 residues in the CDR3. Germline V gives CDR1 SGHRS, CDR2 YFSETQ.

Only a few counts were recorded for this clonotype. V gene TRBV15 combines with J gene TRBJ1-2, with a tentative D call TRBD1 (5 bases). V shed 8 bases and J shed 4 bases, with 8 bases lying between them. The germline V gene encodes CDR1 LNHNV and CDR2 YYDKDF (reference sequence). The CDR3 is made up of 11 amino acids. The CDR3 sequence is CATGDSYGYTF. DNA of the CDR3: TGTGCCACCGGCGACAGCTATGGCTACACCTTC.

The chain employs TRBV18 and TRBJ1-5; D is unresolved. The CDR3 consists of 14 residues. Germline CDR1 KGHSH, CDR2 LQKENI. V shed 1 base and J shed 6 bases, with 10 bases lying between them. CDR3 residues: CASSPQGTSQPQHF. The DNA of the CDR3 is TGTGCCAGCTCACCACAGGGTACTAGTCAGCCCCAGCATTTT.

This CDR3 is CASSRPTSGTYNEQFF. Written as DNA, the CDR3 is TGTGCCAGCAGTCGCCCGACTAGCGGGACCTACAATGAGCAGTTCTTC. The chain is built from TRBV6-1 and TRBJ2-1, with 11 bases identical to TRBD2. This CDR3 is 16 amino acids long. Looked up from germline, CDR1 is MNHNS and CDR2 is SASEGT. Trimming cost V 5 bases and J 2 bases; bases outside gene matches: 5.

This clonotype was counted only a few times. The gene calls are TRBV27 and TRBJ2-7, with 16 bases matching TRBD2. Germline trimming cut 5 bases from V and 0 bases from J; bases unmatched to any gene: 10. This CDR3 comprises 19 residues. CDR1 and CDR2 from the germline V gene are MNHEY and SMNVEV (reference sequence). CDR3 region: CASSHSGLAGGKNSYEQYF. In DNA, the CDR3 is TGTGCCAGCAGTCACTCGGGACTAGCGGGAGGGAAAAACTCCTACGAGCAGTACTTC.

This clonotype was detected only a few times. J is TRBJ2-7 and V is TRBV20-1, with 8 positions matching TRBD1. Germline-derived CDR1 and CDR2 are DFQATT and SNEGSKA (reference sequence). With V trimmed by 1 base and J by 2 bases, 4 bases remained unmatched. The CDR3 sequence is 14 residues long. CDR3 bases: TGCAGTGCTAGAGGGACAGGGCGGACCTACGAGCAGTACTTC. The encoded protein is CSARGTGRTYEQYF.

The V gene is TRBV7-3, the J gene TRBJ2-3, with D possibly being TRBD1 (5 bases). Germline V gene sequence: CDR1 SGHTA, CDR2 FQGTGA. The CDR3 has 14 amino acids. Between the trimmed V and J ends, which lost 5 bases and 4 bases, there was a span of 13 bases. The CDR3 loop is CASSSRVNADTQYF. CDR3 bases: TGTGCCAGCAGCAGCAGGGTCAACGCAGATACGCAGTATTTT.

The table lists this clonotype with a few counts. This chain uses TRBV11-3 with TRBJ2-4, with a possible D match to TRBD1 (6 bases). The V gene's germline CDR1 is SGHNT and CDR2 YENEEA. This CDR3 has 14 amino acids. The V end was cut by 4 bases, the J end by 3 bases, with 10 bases between. CDR3 region: CASSYWDNKNIQYF. The CDR3 nucleotides are TGTGCCAGCAGCTACTGGGACAACAAAAACATTCAGTACTTC. The entire variable domain, with the rest obtained from reference TRBV11-3 and TRBJ2-4, is as follows: EAGVVQSPRYKIIEKKQPVAFWCNPISGHNTLYWYLQNLGQGPELLIRYENEEAVDDSQLPKDRFSAERLKGVDSTLKIQPAELGDSAVYLCASSYWDNKNIQYFGAGTRLSVL.

This clonotype was seen a handful of times. The chain has TRBV5-6 and TRBJ1-5, with 8 positions matching TRBD1. Germline values: CDR1 SGHDT, CDR2 YYEEEE. The V segment lost 3 bases and the J segment 8 bases; nucleotides outside the gene matches: 10. The CDR3 runs to 15 residues. The chain's CDR3 is CASSWTRDRREPQHF. The CDR3, as DNA: TGTGCCAGCAGCTGGACCCGGGACAGGAGGGAGCCCCAGCATTTT.

A few counts support this clonotype. This chain uses TRBV25-1 with TRBJ1-2; 11 bases align to TRBD1. Per germline, CDR1 MGHDK and CDR2 SYGVNS. CDR3 size: 14 residues. The V and J ends lost 6 bases and 6 bases, in that order; junction bases with no gene match: 6. In DNA, the CDR3 is TGTGCCAGCAGCGTCGGACAGGGGGCTAATGGCTACACCTTC. It yields the protein CASSVGQGANGYTF.

This clonotype was observed a single time. The rearrangement uses TRBV6-5 and TRBJ1-4, with D unclear. V was pared by 0 bases and J by 8 bases, with 10 bases between. Germline V gives CDR1 MNHEY, CDR2 SVGAGI. The CDR3 runs to 14 residues. CDR3 nucleotide sequence: TGTGCCAGCAGTTACTCGATATTTGGGGAAAAACTGTTTTTT. This sequence encodes CASSYSIFGEKLFF.

The chain recombines TRBV7-9 with TRBJ2-3, with 11 bases lining up with TRBD2. The CDR3 runs 19 residues. Germline CDR1 and CDR2: SEHNR and FQNEAQ (reference sequence). V was clipped by 4 bases and J by 2 bases; unmatched bases: 14. The CDR3 loop is CASSSMRGRSGGATDTQYF. Here the CDR3 DNA reads TGTGCCAGCAGCTCCATGAGGGGGCGTAGCGGGGGGGCCACAGATACGCAGTATTTT.

V and J are TRBV6-1 and TRBJ2-7; D call uncertain. The V and J ends lost 8 bases and 2 bases respectively, with 16 bases between them. Germline assignment: CDR1 MNHNS and CDR2 SASEGT. The CDR3 has 14 amino acids. CDR3 bases: TGTGCCAGCCTCGGTGTGACCCCGCCCTACGAGCAGTACTTC. As protein: CASLGVTPPYEQYF.

The CDR3 DNA sequence: TGTGCCAGCAGTTATACCGGGACAGGGGCCTACGAGCAGTACTTC. Translated, it gives CASSYTGTGAYEQYF. This chain joins TRBV6-5 and TRBJ2-7; TRBD1 matches at 10 bases. CDR3 size: 15 residues. The V segment lost 3 bases and the J segment 2 bases; nucleotides outside the gene matches: 4. Germline CDR1 reads MNHEY; CDR2 reads SVGAGI.

The J gene is TRBJ2-5, the V gene TRBV7-8, with 10 bases fitting TRBD1. The CDR3 loop spans 16 amino acids. V lost 5 bases, J lost 2 bases, and 8 bases stayed unmatched. Germline V gene sequence: CDR1 SGHVS, CDR2 FQNEAQ. Here the CDR3 reads CASSVSRDRGQETQYF. The CDR3 nucleotides are TGTGCCAGCAGCGTTTCCCGGGACAGGGGTCAAGAGACCCAGTACTTC.

V is TRBV10-3 and J is TRBJ2-3; D ambiguous. Per germline, CDR1 ENHRY and CDR2 SYGVKD. The germline V and J ends were trimmed by 5 bases and 2 bases, with 8 bases remaining between them. The CDR3 spans 13 residues. For the CDR3, the DNA is TGTGCCATCAGTTCCCAGTCCACAGATACGCAGTATTTT. This translates into CAISSQSTDTQYF.

CDR3 protein: CASSRGSPSNQPQHF. The CDR3 DNA reads as TGTGCCAGCAGCCGCGGTTCCCCTAGCAATCAGCCCCAGCATTTT. The rearrangement uses TRBV6-1 and TRBJ1-5; no reliable D call. Germline CDR1 MNHNS, CDR2 SASEGT. The V gene lost 6 bases and the J gene lost 0 bases, with 12 bases spanning the gap. The CDR3 has 15 amino acids.

The V call is TRBV19, the J call TRBJ1-5; D call uncertain. CDR1 and CDR2 (germline): LNHDA, SQIVND (reference sequence). This CDR3 is 12 amino acids long. Trimming left V 6 bases short and J 5 bases short, with 8 bases between. The DNA of the CDR3 is TGTGCCAGTAGGAATTCGGATCAGCCCCAGCATTTT. Amino acid sequence: CASRNSDQPQHF.

This clonotype was detected a few times. The chain links TRBV10-3 to TRBJ2-3, with TRBD1 matching over 10 bases. J was trimmed by 5 bases and V by 4 bases; bases with no gene match: 6. Germline V gene data show CDR1 as ENHRY and CDR2 as SYGVKD. The CDR3 covers 15 residues. CDR3 sequence (DNA): TGTGCCATCAGTGCGGGACAGGGGTTCATAGATACGCAGTATTTT. This sequence encodes CAISAGQGFIDTQYF.

The chain combines TRBV7-9 with TRBJ2-7; TRBD1 agrees at 10 bases. The CDR3 has 14 amino acids. V shed 5 bases and J 4 bases; nucleotides not matched to a gene: 5. Germline V gene sequence: CDR1 SEHNR, CDR2 FQNEAQ (reference sequence). This chain's CDR3 is CASSKGTGDYEQYF. The CDR3 DNA is TGTGCCAGCAGCAAAGGGACAGGGGATTACGAGCAGTACTTC. The complete variable domain, with remaining parts taken from reference TRBV7-9 and TRBJ2-7, reads DTGVSQNPRHKITKRGQNVTFRCDPISEHNRLYWYRQTLGQGPEFLTYFQNEAQLEKSRLLSDRFSAERPKGSFSTLEIQRTEQGDSAMYLCASSKGTGDYEQYFGPGTRLTVT.

The gene calls are TRBV6-1 and TRBJ2-1; 13 bases map to TRBD2. There are 15 residues in the CDR3. The germline V gene encodes CDR1 MNHNS and CDR2 SASEGT. Germline trimming cut 4 bases from V and 9 bases from J; bases unmatched to any gene: 6. CDR3: CASSATSGGDGEQFF. In DNA, the CDR3 is TGTGCCAGCAGTGCCACTAGCGGGGGGGATGGTGAGCAGTTCTTC.